The next 27 T cell receptor beta chains were all read from a single sample in a study of T-cell memory formation after mild COVID-19. TCRdb reprocessed the 5' RACE reads via MiXCR and lists one record per CDR3 protein. The table shows approximately 300,000 distinct CDR3 sequences, with under 8.5% occurring only once. Sequenced material: PBMCs or a T cell subset sorted from them (not recorded which). These receptor sequences come from a man aged 18-30 years who had mild COVID-19 (a few samples of this study predate the infection). Cell type and time point are not known.

In its sample, this clonotype was seen a few times. The chain carries TRBV7-2 and TRBJ2-3, with TRBD2 identical over 9 bases. Trimming cost V 5 bases and J 6 bases; bases outside gene matches: 12. This CDR3 has 16 amino acids. Per germline, CDR1 SGHTA and CDR2 FQGNSA. CDR3: CASSTPAGGVRDTQYF. The CDR3 DNA reads TGTGCCAGCAGCACACCCGCGGGGGGGGTAAGGGATACGCAGTATTTT.

This clonotype occurred many times. The CDR3 coding sequence is TGCGCCAGCAGCCAAGTTCTCACTCGGGGGGTCTACAATGAGCAGTTCTTC. Translating it yields CASSQVLTRGVYNEQFF. The chain joins TRBV4-3 to TRBJ2-1; 7 bases fit TRBD2. V trimming: 1 base; J trimming: 3 bases; junction bases outside the gene matches: 9. The CDR3 loop spans 17 amino acids. Germline V lookup: CDR1 LGHNA, CDR2 YSLEER.

The table lists this clonotype with a few counts. The J gene is TRBJ2-2, the V gene TRBV20-1, with D perhaps TRBD2 (5 bases). CDR3 length equals 12 residues. Trimming took 7 bases from V and 2 from J, leaving 8 bases between them. Germline values: CDR1 DFQATT, CDR2 SNEGSKA (reference sequence). The CDR3 reads CSGGANTGELFF. The CDR3 bases are TGCAGTGGGGGAGCCAACACCGGGGAGCTGTTTTTT.

This clonotype was seen only a few times. The V gene is TRBV25-1, the J gene TRBJ2-7; 9 bases are a match to TRBD1. This CDR3 spans 14 amino acids. CDR1 and CDR2 (germline): MGHDK, SYGVNS. Trimming cost V 3 bases and J 2 bases; bases outside gene matches: 2. CDR3 coding DNA: TGTGCCAGCAGTGATCACAGGGGGCCCTACGAGCAGTACTTC. This sequence encodes CASSDHRGPYEQYF.

The gene calls are TRBV7-2 and TRBJ1-2, with D possibly TRBD1 on 6 matching bases. The CDR3 consists of 14 residues. V was cut by 5 bases and J by 2 bases, with 12 bases left in between. Germline-derived CDR1 and CDR2 are SGHTA and FQGNSA. The CDR3 here is CASSIATGNYGYTF. The CDR3 DNA reads as TGTGCCAGCAGCATTGCCACAGGGAACTATGGCTACACCTTC.

This chain links TRBV9 with TRBJ2-6, with 7 bases matching TRBD1. The CDR3 consists of 21 residues. J lost 1 base, V lost 0 bases, and 16 bases had no gene match. Germline V gene data show CDR1 as SGDLS and CDR2 as YYNGEE. DNA of the CDR3: TGTGCCAGCAGCGTAGCCCCCGTCTACGGGACAGCAAATTCTGGGGCCAACGTCCTGACTTTC. Its translation: CASSVAPVYGTANSGANVLTF.

In this sample, this clonotype turned up many times. This chain joins TRBV4-1 and TRBJ1-5; D gene uncertain. The V end lost 1 base, the J end lost 2 bases, and 15 bases lay between the germline ends. CDR3 length equals 17 residues. The germline V gene has CDR1 MGHRA and CDR2 YSYEKL. CDR3 in amino acids: CASSQGMGPRGNQPQHF. For the CDR3, the DNA is TGCGCCAGCAGCCAAGGAATGGGCCCTAGGGGCAATCAGCCCCAGCATTTT.

This clonotype was detected ten times or more. The rearrangement links TRBV20-1 to TRBJ1-1; TRBD1 aligns across 7 bases. Per germline, CDR1 DFQATT and CDR2 SNEGSKA (reference sequence). Trimming took 4 bases from V and 1 from J; bases not matched to a gene: 9. CDR3 length: 15 residues. The CDR3 region is CSATPYNRGNTEAFF. CDR3 sequence (DNA): TGCAGTGCTACACCTTATAACAGGGGGAACACTGAAGCTTTCTTT.

The chain recombines TRBV20-1 with TRBJ2-7; TRBD1 aligns across 7 bases. Germline V lookup: CDR1 DFQATT, CDR2 SNEGSKA (reference sequence). Trimming at V came to 3 bases and at J to 7 bases, leaving 9 bases not matched to a gene. The CDR3 loop spans 13 amino acids. The CDR3 protein is CSAREPGQREQYF. The CDR3 DNA reads TGCAGTGCTAGGGAACCGGGACAGCGGGAGCAGTACTTC.

The chain combines TRBV12-3 or TRBV12-4 with TRBJ2-7, with 12 bases lining up with TRBD2. The CDR3 loop spans 14 amino acids. The trim removed 5 bases at V and 7 bases at J, leaving 6 bases unmatched. In nucleotides, the CDR3 is TGTGCCAGCAGTAGTCTAGCGGGGGGGCGGGAGCAGTACTTC. This translates into CASSSLAGGREQYF.

In its sample, this clonotype was seen a few times. The genes are TRBV5-4 and TRBJ2-5, with a possible D match to TRBD2 (5 bases). The CDR3 contains 16 residues. Trimming cost V 3 bases and J 4 bases, with 19 bases left between them. CDR1 is SGHNT and CDR2 is YYREEE in the germline V gene (reference sequence). The CDR3 reads CASSSRKDSVRETQYF. The CDR3 coding sequence is TGTGCCAGCAGCTCCAGGAAGGATAGCGTCAGAGAGACCCAGTACTTC.

This clonotype has at least ten counts. The genes are TRBV18 and TRBJ2-7; D remains unclear. This CDR3 comprises 15 residues. The germline V and J ends were trimmed by 6 bases and 0 bases, with 15 bases remaining between them. Germline CDR1 and CDR2: KGHSH and LQKENI. CDR3 DNA sequence: TGTGCCAGCTCCCCAACTGACTCCAGCTCCTACGAGCAGTACTTC. It translates to CASSPTDSSSYEQYF.

This clonotype was seen a handful of times. The chain uses TRBV11-3 and TRBJ1-1; D may be TRBD1 (6 bases). In germline, CDR1 is SGHNT, CDR2 YENEEA. V lost 4 bases to trimming and J lost 7 bases, with 13 bases between them. The CDR3 totals 13 residues. Written as DNA, the CDR3 is TGTGCCAGCAGCTCCAGACAGGACCATGAAGCTTTCTTT. It translates to CASSSRQDHEAFF.

This clonotype was counted only a few times. This chain links TRBV12-3 or TRBV12-4 with TRBJ1-1, with D perhaps matching TRBD1 (5 bases). With 6 bases removed from V and 0 bases from J, the gap between germline ends came to 14 bases. This CDR3 comprises 15 residues. In DNA, the CDR3 is TGTGCCAGCAGCCCAGGGTCGAACATGAACACTGAAGCTTTCTTT. Translated, it gives CASSPGSNMNTEAFF.

This clonotype was detected ten times or more. The V call is TRBV6-2 or TRBV6-3, the J call TRBJ2-1; 12 bases fit TRBD2. The ends lost 5 bases at V and 4 bases at J; junction bases unmatched: 3. There are 15 residues in the CDR3. CDR1 is MNHEY and CDR2 is SVGEGT in the germline V gene. The CDR3 DNA is TGTGCCAGCAGTACCGGGACTAGCGGGTACAATGAGCAGTTCTTC. Amino acid sequence: CASSTGTSGYNEQFF.

The sample holds a few counts of this clonotype. The V call is TRBV16, the J call TRBJ1-1; a possible D gene is TRBD1 (5 bases). This CDR3 has 16 amino acids. V was cut by 0 bases and J by 2 bases, with 13 bases left in between. Germline CDR1 is KGHSY and CDR2 is FQNENV. CDR3 coding DNA: TGTGCCAGCAGCCAATCCCCAGGGAGACCTAACACTGAAGCTTTCTTT. Translating gives CASSQSPGRPNTEAFF.

The table lists this clonotype with many counts. The chain uses TRBV7-2 and TRBJ2-3; TRBD2 agrees at 8 bases. The CDR3 contains 14 residues. V shed 6 bases, J shed 5 bases, and the junction held 7 bases outside the gene matches. Germline V CDR1 and CDR2: SGHTA, FQGNSA. The CDR3 DNA reads as TGTGCCAGCAGTCAGCCGGGAGGGGTAGATACGCAGTATTTT. Translating gives CASSQPGGVDTQYF.

This clonotype has more than one count but fewer than ten. The V and J genes are TRBV6-5 and TRBJ1-2; 7 bases match TRBD1. The V and J ends lost 6 bases and 8 bases, in that order; junction bases with no gene match: 9. This CDR3 has 13 amino acids. The germline V gene has CDR1 MNHEY and CDR2 SVGAGI. In nucleotides, the CDR3 is TGTGCCAGCAGGATAGCCCTAGGGGGCGGCTACACCTTC. Residues: CASRIALGGGYTF.

This clonotype showed up just a few times. The chain has TRBV2 and TRBJ2-3; the D gene could be TRBD1 or TRBD2 (5 bases each). The V gene lost 3 bases and the J gene lost 4 bases, with 8 bases spanning the gap. The CDR3 is 13 residues long. The germline gives CDR1 SNHLY, CDR2 FYNNEI. The CDR3 DNA sequence: TGTGCCAGCAGTGATGAGGGGTCAGATACGCAGTATTTT. Translation gives CASSDEGSDTQYF.

The V call is TRBV7-3, the J call TRBJ2-2; D is unresolved. This CDR3 is 14 amino acids long. CDR1 is SGHTA and CDR2 is FQGTGA in the germline V gene. Trimming stripped 7 bases from V and 6 bases from J, with 15 bases between. CDR3 sequence: CASTPYLGAGELFF. The CDR3 DNA follows: TGTGCCAGCACCCCCTACTTGGGCGCCGGGGAGCTGTTTTTT.

The chain couples TRBV28 to TRBJ1-1; D is unresolved. CDR3 size: 15 residues. Between the trimmed V and J ends, which lost 3 bases and 1 base, there was a span of 12 bases. Looked up from germline, CDR1 is MDHEN and CDR2 is SYDVKM. This CDR3 reads CASSLRFRRNTEAFF. CDR3 DNA: TGTGCCAGCAGTTTGAGGTTTAGGAGGAACACTGAAGCTTTCTTT.

This chain joins TRBV19 and TRBJ2-2, with TRBD2 as a possible D gene (5 bases). Germline V gene sequence: CDR1 LNHDA, CDR2 SQIVND (reference sequence). CDR3 size: 13 residues. Trimming removed 4 bases at V and 4 bases at J, with 7 bases between. CDR3 amino acids: CASSTEGTGELFF. Written as DNA, the CDR3 is TGTGCCAGTAGTACAGAGGGCACCGGGGAGCTGTTTTTT.

This rearrangement joins TRBV20-1 to TRBJ1-2; 8 nucleotides agree with TRBD1. Germline V CDR1 and CDR2: DFQATT, SNEGSKA (reference sequence). The V and J ends lost 4 bases and 7 bases, in that order; junction bases with no gene match: 14. There are 15 residues in the CDR3. The CDR3 loop reads CSATPWGTGESGYTF. The CDR3 region has the DNA TGCAGTGCTACACCTTGGGGGACAGGAGAGTCTGGCTACACCTTC.

The gene calls are TRBV7-2 and TRBJ1-1; D is possibly TRBD1 (5 bases). The CDR3 totals 14 residues. V lost 5 bases to trimming and J lost 4 bases, with 14 bases between them. Looked up from germline, CDR1 is SGHTA and CDR2 is FQGNSA. CDR3 amino acids: CASSAPGRGTEAFF. The CDR3 region has the DNA TGTGCCAGCAGCGCCCCCGGGAGGGGCACTGAAGCTTTCTTT.

This clonotype was recorded at least ten times. The CDR3 reads CASSSGGSTEAFF. The DNA for the CDR3 is TGTGCCAGCAGCTCAGGAGGAAGCACTGAAGCTTTCTTT. The chain recombines TRBV7-9 with TRBJ1-1, with D unresolved. V was shortened by 4 bases and J by 4 bases, with 10 bases between the two germline ends. CDR1 is SEHNR, CDR2 FQNEAQ, per germline (reference sequence). The CDR3 spans 13 residues.

In this sample, this clonotype turned up many times. The J gene is TRBJ2-3, the V gene TRBV11-2; D gene ambiguous. Germline V CDR1 and CDR2: SGHAT, FQNNGV. There are 11 residues in the CDR3. V lost 3 bases and J lost 11, with 9 bases in between. The CDR3 region is CASSFGPLQYF. The CDR3 region has the DNA TGTGCCAGCAGCTTCGGGCCTTTGCAGTATTTT.

J is TRBJ1-2 and V is TRBV27; 7 bases agree with TRBD1. CDR1 is MNHEY and CDR2 is SMNVEV in the germline V gene (reference sequence). The CDR3 loop spans 14 amino acids. V dropped 1 base and J dropped 7; count of bases not matched to a gene: 6. CDR3 DNA sequence: TGTGCCAGCAGTTTATGGGCCACAGGGGCTGGCTACACCTTC. This codes for CASSLWATGAGYTF.